One and the same sample provided the 10 T cell receptor beta chains below, sequenced in a study of identifying expanded T cells in peripheral blood. Profiled with immunoSEQ multiplex PCR; TCRdb holds only in-frame clones, not every one. This table holds approximately 100,000 clones, approximately 90% found once. The sequenced sample was blood. All receptors derive from a person between 18 and 75 years old in good health.

Only one count was recorded for this clone. J is TRBJ2-5 and V is TRBV27; the D is unclear. The length of the CDR3 is 17 residues. Germline CDR1 is MNHEY and CDR2 is SMNVEV (reference sequence). With 3 bases removed from V and 0 bases from J, the gap between germline ends came to 17 bases. The CDR3 DNA reads as TGTGCCAGCAGTTTGCATCAGAACCTTTTGTACCAAGAGACCCAGTACTTC. This sequence encodes CASSLHQNLLYQETQYF.

The V and J genes are TRBV18 and TRBJ2-1; D gene ambiguous. V lost 3 bases to trimming and J lost 0 bases, with 12 bases between them. The CDR3 length is 16 residues. Germline CDR1 and CDR2: KGHSH and LQKENI. This chain's CDR3 is CASSPRLPSSYNEQFF. The DNA for the CDR3 is TGTGCCAGCTCACCGAGGCTCCCCAGCTCCTACAATGAGCAGTTCTTC.

This clone was observed a single time. The chain is built from TRBV5-1 and TRBJ1-1, with D uncertain. Trimming removed 1 base at V and 1 base at J, with 8 bases between. Germline CDR1 is SGHRS and CDR2 is YFSETQ. This CDR3 spans 14 amino acids. This CDR3 reads CASSLRHPNTEAFF. The CDR3 nucleotides read TGCGCCAGCAGCTTGCGACACCCGAACACTGAAGCTTTCTTT. Looking up the rest from reference TRBV5-1 and TRBJ1-1 gives the full variable domain: KAGVTQTPRYLIKTRGQQVTLSCSPISGHRSVSWYQQTPGQGLQFLFEYFSETQRNKGNFPGRFSGRQFSNSRSEMNVSTLELGDSALYLCASSLRHPNTEAFFGQGTRLTVV.

This clone has just one count. V gene TRBV9 combines with J gene TRBJ1-1; D unclear. The length of the CDR3 is 13 residues. Germline-derived CDR1 and CDR2 are SGDLS and YYNGEE. V lost 0 bases and J lost 6, with 9 bases in between. CDR3 sequence (DNA): TGTGCCAGCAGCGTAGAGTCTCTGGCTGAAGCTTTCTTT. As protein: CASSVESLAEAFF.

The genes are TRBV13 and TRBJ1-2, with 9 bases matching TRBD1. The CDR3 consists of 14 residues. The V gene end was trimmed by 5 bases and the J gene end by 4 bases; junction bases not matched to a gene: 5. Germline loops: CDR1 PRHDT, CDR2 FYEKMQ (reference sequence). CDR3 loop: CASSQDRGIYGYTF. CDR3 nucleotide sequence: TGTGCCAGCAGCCAGGACAGGGGCATCTATGGCTACACCTTC.

This chain links TRBV19 with TRBJ2-3, with TRBD2 identical over 11 bases. Germline V gene lookup returns CDR1 LNHDA and CDR2 SQIVND (reference sequence). The CDR3 is 16 residues long. After removal of 3 bases from V and 4 bases from J, the junction contained 6 bases not matched to a gene. DNA for the CDR3: TGTGCCAGTAGTATCGAGCTAGCGGGGGGATCAGATACGCAGTATTTT. This gives the protein CASSIELAGGSDTQYF. Looking up the rest from reference TRBV19 and TRBJ2-3 gives the full variable domain: DGGITQSPKYLFRKEGQNVTLSCEQNLNHDAMYWYRQDPGQGLRLIYYSQIVNDFQKGDIAEGYSVSREKKESFPLTVTSAQKNPTAFYLCASSIELAGGSDTQYFGPGTRLTVL.

This chain uses TRBV5-4 with TRBJ2-3; D might be TRBD1 (6 bases). CDR3 length: 14 amino acids. V lost 4 bases and J lost 5, with 14 bases in between. Looked up from germline, CDR1 is SGHNT and CDR2 is YYREEE (reference sequence). This chain's CDR3 is CASSPGLRGDTQYF. As DNA, the CDR3 is TGTGCCAGCAGCCCGGGCCTCAGGGGAGATACGCAGTATTTT.

The rearrangement uses TRBV29-1 and TRBJ2-1; TRBD2 matches at 11 bases. V lost 6 bases, J lost 8 bases, and 9 bases stayed unmatched. In germline, CDR1 is SQVTM, CDR2 ANQGSEA. The CDR3 loop spans 14 amino acids. CDR3 loop: CSVVAGGLLDEQFF. The CDR3 region has the DNA TGCAGCGTGGTAGCGGGGGGGCTTTTGGATGAGCAGTTCTTC.

The rearrangement links TRBV2 to TRBJ1-5; tentative D call: TRBD1 (6 bases). From germline, CDR1 is SNHLY and CDR2 FYNNEI. The CDR3 has 14 residues. Trimming took 8 bases from V and 10 from J, leaving 21 bases between them. This CDR3 is CASGPEGGGLPQHF. CDR3 coding DNA: TGTGCCAGCGGACCAGAGGGAGGGGGTCTACCCCAGCATTTT. The complete variable domain, with remaining parts taken from reference TRBV2 and TRBJ1-5, reads EPEVTQTPSHQVTQMGQEVILRCVPISNHLYFYWYRQILGQKVEFLVSFYNNEISEKSEIFDDQFSVERPDGSNFTLKIRSTKLEDSAMYFCASGPEGGGLPQHFGDGTRLSIL.

CDR3 residues: CASSSAGGQGYNEQFF. CDR3 DNA: TGTGCCAGCAGCTCCGCCGGGGGACAGGGGTACAATGAGCAGTTCTTC. V and J are TRBV7-2 and TRBJ2-1; TRBD1 matches 10 bases. The CDR3 extends over 16 amino acids. The V gene end was trimmed by 4 bases and the J gene end by 4 bases; junction bases not matched to a gene: 7. CDR1 and CDR2 (germline): SGHTA, FQGNSA.